Listed below are T cell receptor beta chains from one sample, sequenced in a study of CD8 T cells in ankylosing spondylitis. MiXCR, run by TCRdb on the 5' RACE reads, gives a single entry per CDR3 protein. The sample lists 200,000 to 250,000 distinct CDR3 sequences, more than 9% occurring once. Sequencing was performed on blood, either unsorted or a sorted T cell fraction (not recorded which). All receptors derive from a male donor with ankylosing spondylitis or in good health (not recorded which). CDR3s include the opening cysteine and the closing phenylalanine or tryptophan. D genes are given only for firm matches. A clone size is listed for some rows: how often the clone was seen (once, few, many), or a class if it is expanded.

TRBV11-2	TRBJ2-1	15	-	TRBD2	CASTGGLSSYNEQFF
TRBV20-1	TRBJ2-3	18	many	-	CSARVLGVSGFSTDTQYF
TRBV5-1	TRBJ2-2	14	many	-	CASSPLSGTGELFF
TRBV20-1	TRBJ1-5	19	-	-	CSARDRDLLPPQSNQPQHF
TRBV4-1	TRBJ1-1	14	many	-	CASSQEVKNTEAFF
TRBV19	TRBJ1-5	16	-	-	CASSLQGDRGNQPQHF
TRBV5-1	TRBJ2-3	16	many	TRBD2	CASSIRAGGATDTQYF
TRBV7-6	TRBJ2-2	13	many	-	CASSWENTGELFF
TRBV20-1	TRBJ2-5	14	many	-	CSARSTGGHETQYF
TRBV5-1	TRBJ2-7	17	many	TRBD1	CASSLVLRRTGEYEQYF
TRBV7-2	TRBJ2-7	16	many	TRBD2	CASSLVAGTSSHEQYF
TRBV12-3/TRBV12-4	TRBJ1-4	13	few	-	CASSTGKYEKLFF
TRBV20-1	TRBJ2-3	15	many	TRBD2	CSARSLAGGTDTQYF
TRBV7-2	TRBJ1-1	15	many	TRBD1	CASSLAGTVNTEAFF
TRBV5-1	TRBJ2-5	16	-	TRBD1	CASSTSGTGTQETQYF
TRBV12-3/TRBV12-4	TRBJ2-3	14	many	TRBD1	CASSRQGGTDTQYF
TRBV11-2	TRBJ2-6	15	few	TRBD1	CASSQGQPGANVLTF
TRBV7-2	TRBJ2-3	13	-	TRBD2	CASSSAGSSGQYF
TRBV28	TRBJ1-5	16	-	TRBD1	CASSSLGAGGGQPQHF
TRBV21-1	TRBJ1-3	10	few	-	CAEAGNTIYF
TRBV20-1	TRBJ1-5	14	many	TRBD1	CSAPQGGVNQPQHF
TRBV30	TRBJ1-1	18	many	TRBD1	CAWSRSRTGGPSRTEAFF
TRBV3-1	TRBJ2-1	15	many	-	CASSQEQVSYNEQFF
TRBV28	TRBJ1-5	13	-	-	CASSMGRGQPQHF
TRBV20-1	TRBJ2-7	17	many	TRBD1	CSAREMAGQGFINEQYF
TRBV7-9	TRBJ1-2	15	-	TRBD1	CASSFNGQGDYGYTF
TRBV4-2	TRBJ2-3	16	many	TRBD2	CASSQEHSGGTDTQYF
TRBV5-1	TRBJ2-3	15	-	TRBD1	CASRTGAPSTDTQYF
TRBV21-1	TRBJ2-3	13	-	-	CASRLAGRRVQYF
TRBV3-1	TRBJ1-4	14	-	-	CASSHRGSGEKLFF
TRBV5-1	TRBJ2-1	12	-	-	CASTNGGGRWFF
TRBV3-1	TRBJ2-5	16	many	TRBD2	CASSQDSGGAGETQYF
TRBV5-6	TRBJ2-1	16	many	-	CASSFLGRGTPNEQFF
TRBV5-5	TRBJ2-1	15	many	-	CASSFGGEFGDEQFF